These T cell receptor beta chains were read from a single sample in a study of control samples from healthy donors and cancer patients. Produced via immunoSEQ multiplex PCR; TCRdb's table is partial and in-frame only. The repertoire holds under 80,000 clones, with around 94% as singletons. Sequencing was carried out using blood. The source is a woman aged 40 to 50 in good health. CDR3s include the opening cysteine and the closing phenylalanine or tryptophan. A D gene is named only where the DNA matches it firmly. Size values are once, few and many counts, or a class for expanded clones, and some rows have none.

CDR3 protein | CDR3 DNA | J gene | D gene | clone size | V gene
CSAIDSYEQYF | TGCAGTGCCATTGACAGTTACGAGCAGTACTTC | TRBJ2-7 | NA | NA | TRBV20-1
CASSPLREEDSPLHF | TGTGCCAGCAGCCCCCTCAGGGAAGAGGATTCACCCCTCCACTTT | TRBJ1-6 | NA | NA | TRBV7-2
CASTKGENTEAFF | TGTGCCAGCACTAAGGGGGAAAACACTGAAGCTTTCTTT | TRBJ1-1 | NA | NA | TRBV7-8
CASSFQGPYNEQFF | TGTGCCAGCAGCTTTCAGGGCCCCTACAATGAGCAGTTCTTC | TRBJ2-1 | NA | NA | TRBV5-4
CASSLAGRTDTQYF | TGTGCCAGCAGCTTAGCGGGGCGAACAGATACGCAGTATTTT | TRBJ2-3 | NA | NA | TRBV7-9
CASSQVLASNTGELFF | TGTGCCAGCAGCCAAGTACTAGCGTCAAACACCGGGGAGCTGTTTTTT | TRBJ2-2 | TRBD2 | NA | TRBV4-2
CASSGGGLPQHF | TGTGCCAGCTCTGGGGGGGGACTGCCCCAGCATTTT | TRBJ1-5 | NA | NA | TRBV27
CASITFIQGTNYGYTF | TGTGCCAGCATTACTTTTATACAAGGAACTAACTATGGCTACACCTTC | TRBJ1-2 | NA | few | TRBV28
CASSLSTGNQPQHF | TGTGCCAGCAGCTTATCAACCGGCAATCAGCCCCAGCATTTT | TRBJ1-5 | NA | NA | TRBV7-9
CASSVVGVNTGELFF | TGTGCCAGCAGCGTAGTAGGGGTCAACACCGGGGAGCTGTTTTTT | TRBJ2-2 | NA | NA | TRBV9
CASSPTQNSGANVLTF | TGTGCCAGCAGCCCAACACAAAACTCTGGGGCCAACGTCCTGACTTTC | TRBJ2-6 | NA | NA | TRBV5-4
CAWRASGSLYEQFF | TGTGCCTGGAGGGCTAGCGGGAGTTTATATGAGCAGTTCTTC | TRBJ2-1 | TRBD2 | NA | TRBV30
CSSVPGTTNTEAFF | TGTAGCTCTGTTCCCGGGACAACGAACACTGAAGCTTTCTTT | TRBJ1-1 | NA | NA | TRBV29-1
CASSLLGQGYSNQPQHF | TGTGCCAGCAGTTTGTTGGGACAGGGCTATAGCAATCAGCCCCAGCATTTT | TRBJ1-5 | TRBD1 | NA | TRBV28
CASSLARGGTTEAFF | TGTGCCAGCAGCTTGGCCCGCGGAGGGACGACTGAAGCTTTCTTT | TRBJ1-1 | NA | NA | TRBV5-5
CATSDGRQSYEQYF | TGTGCCACCAGTGATGGAAGACAGAGCTACGAGCAGTACTTC | TRBJ2-7 | NA | NA | TRBV24-1
CASSPRVLFDTQYF | TGTGCCAGCAGCCCCCGGGTTTTATTTGATACGCAGTATTTT | TRBJ2-3 | NA | NA | TRBV7-8
CASSLGSSTDTQYF | TGTGCTAGCAGCTTAGGTAGTAGCACAGATACGCAGTATTTT | TRBJ2-3 | NA | NA | TRBV7-7
CASTQVTEEKLFF | TGTGCCAGCACTCAGGTAACGGAAGAAAAACTGTTTTTT | TRBJ1-4 | NA | NA | TRBV2
CASSLVAGELFF | TGTGCCAGCAGTTTAGTTGCCGGGGAGCTGTTTTTT | TRBJ2-2 | NA | NA | TRBV12-3/TRBV12-4
CASSQESRGLANYGYTF | TGCGCCAGCAGCCAAGAGAGCCGAGGATTAGCTAACTATGGCTACACCTTC | TRBJ1-2 | NA | NA | TRBV4-1
CASSDKDGPYQPQHF | TGTGCCAGCAGTGATAAGGACGGACCTTATCAGCCCCAGCATTTT | TRBJ1-5 | NA | NA | TRBV9
CASSLDMRREAFF | TGTGCCAGCAGCTTAGACATGCGGCGTGAAGCTTTCTTT | TRBJ1-1 | NA | NA | TRBV7-2
CASQTGQGPGYEQYF | TGTGCCAGCCAAACAGGACAGGGCCCAGGGTACGAGCAGTACTTC | TRBJ2-7 | TRBD1 | NA | TRBV9
CASSLNPPGGTDTQYF | TGTGCCAGCAGCTTAAATCCCCCAGGGGGCACAGATACGCAGTATTTT | TRBJ2-3 | NA | NA | TRBV11-3
CASSVTGASNQPQHF | TGTGCCAGCAGCGTAACAGGGGCTAGCAATCAGCCCCAGCATTTT | TRBJ1-5 | TRBD1 | once | TRBV9
CASSFFGANVLTF | TGTGCCAGCAGCTTCTTTGGGGCCAACGTCCTGACTTTC | TRBJ2-6 | NA | NA | TRBV7-9
CASRQPTGGRYEQYF | TGTGCCAGCAGACAGCCAACAGGGGGCAGATACGAGCAGTACTTC | TRBJ2-7 | TRBD1 | NA | TRBV6-5
CASSPGGRDYNEQFF | TGTGCCAGCAGCCCCGGGGGCCGGGACTACAATGAGCAGTTCTTC | TRBJ2-1 | NA | NA | TRBV28
CASSPGLLNTGELFF | TGTGCTAGCAGCCCAGGACTTTTAAACACCGGGGAGCTGTTTTTT | TRBJ2-2 | NA | NA | TRBV7-7
CAISDISSGNTIYF | TGTGCCATCAGCGATATCAGCTCTGGAAACACCATATATTTT | TRBJ1-3 | NA | NA | TRBV10-3
CSATRSYEQYF | TGCAGTGCTACACGTAGCTACGAGCAGTACTTC | TRBJ2-7 | NA | NA | TRBV20-1
CAWSVNEKLFF | TGTGCCTGGAGTGTAAATGAAAAACTGTTTTTT | TRBJ1-4 | NA | NA | TRBV30
CASSLNPAGTDTQYF | TGTGCCAGCAGCTTAAACCCCGCCGGCACAGATACGCAGTATTTT | TRBJ2-3 | NA | NA | TRBV5-8
CASSQRAGQGGSPLHF | TGCGCCAGCAGCCAAAGGGCGGGGCAGGGGGGTTCACCCCTCCACTTT | TRBJ1-6 | TRBD1 | once | TRBV4-3
CASSEGREETQYF | TGTGCCAGCAGTGAAGGGAGGGAAGAGACCCAGTACTTC | TRBJ2-5 | NA | NA | TRBV2
CASSYAMGGNTIYF | TGTGCCAGCAGTTACGCGATGGGCGGAAACACCATATATTTT | TRBJ1-3 | NA | NA | TRBV6-5
CASSENPGSNSPLHF | TGTGCCAGCAGTGAAAACCCAGGCTCGAATTCACCCCTCCACTTT | TRBJ1-6 | NA | NA | TRBV6-1
CASSQSVLGNEQYF | TGTGCCAGCAGCCAATCTGTTCTCGGCAACGAGCAGTACTTC | TRBJ2-7 | NA | few | TRBV16
CASSHSGNTIYF | TGTGCCAGCAGCCACTCTGGAAACACCATATATTTT | TRBJ1-3 | NA | NA | TRBV6-5
CASSYGTEGTEAFF | TGCGCCAGCAGTTACGGGACTGAGGGCACTGAAGCTTTCTTT | TRBJ1-1 | NA | NA | TRBV5-1
CASSLLDSPYEQYF | TGTGCCAGCAGTTTATTGGACAGTCCCTACGAGCAGTACTTC | TRBJ2-7 | NA | NA | TRBV28
CASNPGQGFSQHF | TGTGCCAGCAATCCGGGACAGGGGTTCTCCCAGCATTTT | TRBJ1-5 | TRBD1 | NA | TRBV6-5
CASSGGSGGYEQYF | TGCGCCAGCAGCGGCGGGAGCGGGGGGTACGAGCAGTACTTC | TRBJ2-7 | TRBD2 | NA | TRBV5-1
CASRGQFNEKLFF | TGCGCCAGCCGGGGGCAGTTTAATGAAAAACTGTTTTTT | TRBJ1-4 | NA | NA | TRBV5-1
CASSRSSGGDGEQFF | TGTGCCAGCAGTCGGTCTAGCGGGGGGGATGGTGAGCAGTTCTTC | TRBJ2-1 | TRBD2 | NA | TRBV28
CASSLVGRHYEQYF | TGTGCCAGCAGCTTAGTGGGGCGGCACTACGAGCAGTACTTC | TRBJ2-7 | NA | NA | TRBV7-8
CASSPMGLAGGLNTGELFF | TGTGCCAGCAGTCCAATGGGACTAGCGGGGGGGCTGAACACCGGGGAGCTGTTTTTT | TRBJ2-2 | TRBD2 | once | TRBV28
CASSLDPTGELFF | TGTGCCAGCAGCTTAGATCCGACCGGGGAGCTGTTTTTT | TRBJ2-2 | NA | NA | TRBV11-2
CASSPFLSGRSTDTQYF | TGTGCCAGCAGCCCTTTTTTAAGCGGGAGGTCGACAGATACGCAGTATTTT | TRBJ2-3 | TRBD2 | NA | TRBV7-9
CASSDERGGQPQHF | TGCGCCAGCAGTGATGAGAGGGGTGGCCAGCCCCAGCATTTT | TRBJ1-5 | NA | NA | TRBV10-1
CACRRRGGVGTDTQYF | TGTGCCTGCCGTCGGCGGGGAGGGGTGGGCACAGATACGCAGTATTTT | TRBJ2-3 | TRBD2 | NA | TRBV30
CASSASTWDNTEAFF | TGTGCCAGCAGTGCATCCACGTGGGACAACACTGAAGCTTTCTTT | TRBJ1-1 | NA | NA | TRBV25-1
CASSLGINYEQYF | TGTGCCAGCAGCCTGGGCATCAACTACGAGCAGTACTTC | TRBJ2-7 | NA | NA | TRBV11-3
CASSEWGTLDQPQHF | TGTGCCAGCAGTGAATGGGGGACCCTGGATCAGCCCCAGCATTTT | TRBJ1-5 | NA | few | TRBV6-1
CASSVGGSSNEQFF | TGTGCCAGCAGCGTAGGGGGGTCTTCCAATGAGCAGTTCTTC | TRBJ2-1 | NA | NA | TRBV9
CASRPGLAGGISTDTQYF | TGTGCCAGCAGGCCGGGACTAGCGGGAGGGATTAGCACAGATACGCAGTATTTT | TRBJ2-3 | TRBD2 | once | TRBV2
CASSLGSYEQYF | TGTGCCAGCAGCCTCGGATCCTACGAGCAGTACTTC | TRBJ2-7 | NA | NA | TRBV7-9